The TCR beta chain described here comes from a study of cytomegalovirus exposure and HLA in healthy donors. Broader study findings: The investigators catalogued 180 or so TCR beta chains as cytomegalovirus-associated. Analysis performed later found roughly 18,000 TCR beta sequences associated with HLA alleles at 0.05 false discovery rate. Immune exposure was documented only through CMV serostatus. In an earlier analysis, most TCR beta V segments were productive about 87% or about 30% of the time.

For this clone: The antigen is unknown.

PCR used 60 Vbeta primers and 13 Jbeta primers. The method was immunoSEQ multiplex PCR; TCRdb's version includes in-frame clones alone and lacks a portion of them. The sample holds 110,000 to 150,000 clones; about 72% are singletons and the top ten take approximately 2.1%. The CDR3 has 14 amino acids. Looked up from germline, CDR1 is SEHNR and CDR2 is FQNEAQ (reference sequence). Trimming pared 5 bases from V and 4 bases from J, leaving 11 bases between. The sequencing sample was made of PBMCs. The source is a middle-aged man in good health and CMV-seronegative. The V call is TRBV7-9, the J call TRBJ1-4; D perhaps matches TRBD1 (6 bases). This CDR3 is CASSRDTDNEKLFF. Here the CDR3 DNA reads TGTGCCAGCAGCCGGGACACCGATAATGAAAAACTGTTTTTT.